This TCR beta chain is drawn from a study of blood T cells in healthy people across ages. Sample-barcoded 5' priming and a J-beta primer mix drove a second PCR of about 6 to 12 cycles. The template-switch adaptor was a 5' adaptor with 12 random nucleotides. It tagged each cDNA molecule. Using its own MiXCR run on the 5' RACE reads, TCRdb lists one record per CDR3 protein. The repertoire consists of about 570,000 distinct CDR3 sequences, with approximately 25% occurring once and the leading ten covering about 18%. The CDR3 totals 15 residues. Losses at the gene ends were 4 bases for V and 4 bases for J; bases not matched to a gene: 7. Germline V lookup: CDR1 LGHNA, CDR2 YNFKEQ.

This sequence joins TRBV4-2 and TRBJ2-5, with TRBD2 matching over 9 bases. The source of this sequence is a woman in her 70s in good health. Sequenced: blood. CDR3 residues: CASSPLQRGVETQYF. CDR3 coding DNA: TGTGCCAGCAGCCCTTTACAGCGGGGGGTAGAGACCCAGTACTTC.